These 18 T cell receptor beta chains share one sample of origin, sequenced in a study of T cell responses to AZD1222 COVID-19 vaccine. Some clones are missing from TCRdb's copy, which holds only in-frame ones; the method was immunoSEQ multiplex PCR. The sample comprises about 120,000 clones, around 88% of which are singletons, and 7.1% rests with the top ten. The sequencing here drew on peripheral blood, taken 28 days after the second AZD1222 dose. These receptors were taken from an adult who received the AZD1222 COVID-19 vaccine.

The chain links TRBV4-2 to TRBJ2-2, with 16 bases matching TRBD2. V lost 0 bases, J lost 6 bases, and 1 base stayed unmatched. The germline V gene encodes CDR1 LGHNA and CDR2 YNFKEQ. CDR3 length: 17 residues. CDR3 in DNA: TGTGCCAGCAGCCAAGACGGGACTAGCGGGGGGGCCGGGGAGCTGTTTTTT. This gives the protein CASSQDGTSGGAGELFF.

The CDR3 coding sequence is TGTGCCAGTAGTTTTATGGCAGGGCTGAACACTGAAGCTTTCTTT. Its translation is CASSFMAGLNTEAFF. The rearrangement joins TRBV19 to TRBJ1-1; possibly TRBD1 for D (5 bases). There are 15 residues in the CDR3. V was trimmed by 5 bases and J by 0 bases, leaving 13 bases between them. Germline CDR1 LNHDA, CDR2 SQIVND (reference sequence).

This clone occurred once. The chain combines TRBV7-2 with TRBJ2-7; D is unresolved. The V gene lost 5 bases and the J gene lost 2 bases, with 10 bases spanning the gap. Per germline, CDR1 SGHTA and CDR2 FQGNSA. The CDR3 runs to 13 residues. Here the CDR3 DNA reads TGTGCCAGCAGCCCGGGCGTCACCTACGAGCAGTACTTC. It yields the protein CASSPGVTYEQYF.

Here the CDR3 DNA reads TGTGCCAGCAGTCAAGGGGGAACGGGAAACACCATATATTTT. It is translated as CASSQGGTGNTIYF. The J gene is TRBJ1-3, the V gene TRBV28; D is perhaps TRBD1 (6 bases). CDR3 size: 14 residues. Germline CDR1 reads MDHEN; CDR2 reads SYDVKM. Trimming shortened V by 5 bases and J by 4 bases, and 12 bases separated the two germline ends.

The chain has TRBV11-3 and TRBJ1-1; 9 bases are shared with TRBD1. V was pared by 3 bases and J by 3 bases, with 2 bases of the junction left unmatched. CDR1 is SGHNT, CDR2 YENEEA, per germline. The CDR3 is 14 residues long. The CDR3 is CASSLNRGHTEAFF. As DNA, the CDR3 is TGTGCCAGCAGCTTGAACAGGGGGCACACTGAAGCTTTCTTT.

The table lists this clone with a count of one. The chain carries TRBV19 and TRBJ1-1; 7 bases map to TRBD1. There are 15 residues in the CDR3. V shed 4 bases, J shed 1 base, and the junction held 6 bases outside the gene matches. Germline V gene data show CDR1 as LNHDA and CDR2 as SQIVND (reference sequence). The CDR3 sequence is CASSNLRTGNTEAFF. The CDR3 DNA sequence: TGTGCCAGTAGTAATCTGAGGACAGGGAACACTGAAGCTTTCTTT.

The rearrangement uses TRBV5-1 and TRBJ2-5; tentative D call: TRBD2 (6 bases). This CDR3 is built from 14 residues. Deletions cut 0 bases from V and 2 bases from J, with 8 bases between. Per germline, CDR1 SGHRS and CDR2 YFSETQ. The CDR3 DNA sequence: TGCGCCAGCAGCTTGGGCGGGAATCAAGAGACCCAGTACTTC. Encoded protein: CASSLGGNQETQYF. The entire variable domain, with the rest obtained from reference TRBV5-1 and TRBJ2-5, is as follows: KAGVTQTPRYLIKTRGQQVTLSCSPISGHRSVSWYQQTPGQGLQFLFEYFSETQRNKGNFPGRFSGRQFSNSRSEMNVSTLELGDSALYLCASSLGGNQETQYFGPGTRLLVL.

The V gene is TRBV9, the J gene TRBJ1-3, with 12 bases that match TRBD1. The CDR3 has 19 residues. Germline V gives CDR1 SGDLS, CDR2 YYNGEE. The V gene end was trimmed by 4 bases and the J gene end by 3 bases; junction bases not matched to a gene: 14. This CDR3 reads CASSNTAGQGATDGNTIYF. The CDR3 nucleotides read TGTGCCAGCAGCAATACCGCGGGACAGGGGGCTACTGATGGAAACACCATATATTTT.

The chain uses TRBV20-1 and TRBJ2-1, with D maybe TRBD1 (6 bases). Trimming shortened V by 4 bases and J by 8 bases, and 9 bases separated the two germline ends. CDR1 DFQATT and CDR2 SNEGSKA come from the germline V gene (reference sequence). This CDR3 contains 11 residues. CDR3 in DNA: TGCAGTGCTAAGAAGGGGGATGAGCAGTTCTTC. This encodes CSAKKGDEQFF.

V usage is TRBV27 and J usage is TRBJ2-5; tentative D call: TRBD1 (5 bases). CDR1 and CDR2 from the germline V gene are MNHEY and SMNVEV (reference sequence). The V end was cut by 3 bases, the J end by 0 bases, with 11 bases between. The CDR3 totals 15 residues. The DNA for the CDR3 is TGTGCCAGCAGTTTTCGTAGGACAAACCAAGAGACCCAGTACTTC. As protein: CASSFRRTNQETQYF.

V gene TRBV28 combines with J gene TRBJ2-1; a weak D match, TRBD1 (6 bases). Trimming took off 3 bases at V and 8 bases at J, with 20 bases between the two ends. The V gene's germline CDR1 is MDHEN and CDR2 SYDVKM. The CDR3 spans 16 residues. The CDR3 loop is CASSFEWGHKGDEQFF. The CDR3 DNA reads TGTGCCAGCAGTTTCGAGTGGGGACATAAGGGAGATGAGCAGTTCTTC.

The chain uses TRBV4-1 and TRBJ2-2; 7 positions match TRBD1. Germline V gene data show CDR1 as MGHRA and CDR2 as YSYEKL. The CDR3 covers 15 residues. With V trimmed by 4 bases and J by 0 bases, 2 bases remained unmatched. CDR3 residues: CASSRDRANTGELFF. In nucleotides, the CDR3 is TGCGCCAGCAGCCGCGACAGGGCGAACACCGGGGAGCTGTTTTTT.

The rearrangement joins TRBV7-6 to TRBJ2-7; D remains ambiguous. Trimming removed 0 bases at V and 6 bases at J, with 9 bases between. CDR3 length: 13 residues. CDR1 and CDR2 from the germline V gene are SGHVS and FNYEAQ. The CDR3 loop reads CASSLAVGSEQYF. As DNA, the CDR3 is TGTGCCAGCAGCTTAGCGGTGGGGTCCGAGCAGTACTTC.

V usage is TRBV5-6 and J usage is TRBJ1-3; D gene ambiguous. The V gene's germline CDR1 is SGHDT and CDR2 YYEEEE. V lost 2 bases and J 2 bases, leaving 5 bases between the germline ends. The CDR3 sequence is 13 residues long. This chain's CDR3 is CASSLIPGNTIYF. CDR3 DNA sequence: TGTGCCAGCAGCTTAATACCTGGAAACACCATATATTTT.

The rearrangement joins TRBV5-4 to TRBJ1-1, with TRBD1 as a possible D gene (5 bases). The V gene's germline CDR1 is SGHNT and CDR2 YYREEE (reference sequence). V gave up 5 bases and J gave up 5 bases, with 13 bases separating them. The CDR3 contains 13 residues. The CDR3 loop reads CASSSSGWTEAFF. The CDR3 coding sequence is TGTGCCAGCAGTTCATCAGGGTGGACTGAAGCTTTCTTT. The full variable domain, rest sourced from reference TRBV5-4 and TRBJ1-1, is ETGVTQSPTHLIKTRGQQVTLRCSSQSGHNTVSWYQQALGQGPQFIFQYYREEENGRGNFPPRFSGLQFPNYSSELNVNALELDDSALYLCASSSSGWTEAFFGQGTRLTVV.

This chain connects TRBV29-1 to TRBJ2-3; 13 bases match TRBD2. V was clipped by 7 bases and J by 2 bases; unmatched bases: 6. In germline, CDR1 is SQVTM, CDR2 ANQGSEA. The length of the CDR3 is 15 residues. The chain's CDR3 is CSGVGLAGTTDTQYF. The DNA for the CDR3 is TGCAGCGGGGTGGGACTAGCGGGAACCACAGATACGCAGTATTTT.

The chain combines TRBV7-2 with TRBJ2-2; the D is unclear. Trimming took off 3 bases at V and 2 bases at J, with 13 bases between the two ends. Germline loops: CDR1 SGHTA, CDR2 FQGNSA. CDR3 length: 16 amino acids. In DNA form, the CDR3 reads TGTGCCAGCAGCTTGATGGCCAGAGGAAACACCGGGGAGCTGTTTTTT. It yields the protein CASSLMARGNTGELFF.

V is TRBV15 and J is TRBJ2-6; TRBD2 is a possible D gene (6 bases). Germline V lookup: CDR1 LNHNV, CDR2 YYDKDF (reference sequence). The CDR3 has 17 residues. Trimming removed 1 base at V and 0 bases at J, with 10 bases between. CDR3 nucleotide sequence: TGTGCCACCAGCAGAGGGGACTCGCCCTCTGGGGCCAACGTCCTGACTTTC. Protein: CATSRGDSPSGANVLTF.